This T cell receptor (beta chain) was recorded in a study of cytomegalovirus exposure and HLA in healthy donors. CDR3 size: 15 residues. CDR1 is SGHVS and CDR2 is FQNEAQ in the germline V gene. With V trimmed by 3 bases and J by 0 bases, 2 bases remained unmatched. The assay was immunoSEQ multiplex PCR, and TCRdb's table has in-frame clones only and misses some. The top ten clones hold 4% to 5% of a sample with about 160,000 clones, roughly 86% of them seen once. This rearrangement joins TRBV7-8 to TRBJ2-1; TRBD2 matches 7 bases. Material: PBMCs. The receptor was derived from a man younger than 35 in good health and CMV-seropositive. The CDR3 sequence is CASSFWEGSYNEQFF. The DNA for the CDR3 is TGTGCCAGCAGCTTTTGGGAGGGCTCCTACAATGAGCAGTTCTTC.